This entry concerns a single TCR beta chain. Its specificity is not known. A read error is possible here, since a much larger clone lies one base away. Study-wide results and caveats: Tumor Tregs overlapped most with tumor, then blood, naive CD4+ cells. The TCR gene usage of tumor memory CD4+ T cells clustered together with blood and lymph node memory CD4+ cells and with lymph node naive CD4+ cells.

After constant-region reverse-primer amplification, full-length variable regions underwent semi-nested PCR with Nested Universal Primer A. Each CDR3 protein is one row after TCRdb ran MiXCR on the 5' RACE reads. This table holds some 37,000 distinct CDR3 sequences, 18% found once. There are 14 residues in the CDR3. CDR1 and CDR2 from the germline V gene are SGHTA and FQGNSA. Naive CD4+ T cells were purified with Tregs depleted by CD25. Sequences were obtained from naive CD4+ T cells sorted from a lymph node. Specified subset: naive CD4+ T cells, CD4+CD45RA+CD25-. The chain combines TRBV7-2 with TRBJ2-3, with 7 bases aligning to TRBD2. This receptor was taken from a female donor with breast cancer. The CDR3 nucleotides are TGTGCCAGCAGCCGGGACTATAGGGCAGATGCGCAGTATTTT. Protein sequence: CASSRDYRADAQYF.